The entry below describes one T cell receptor beta chain. This record belongs to a study of blood T cell repertoires in COVID-19. This CDR3 contains 15 residues. V lost 1 base to trimming and J lost 8 bases, with 15 bases between them. Germline V gives CDR1 SGHRS, CDR2 YFSETQ. Generated by immunoSEQ multiplex PCR, the TCRdb table keeps only in-frame clones and is missing some. Here the sample spans fewer than 450,000 clones, approximately 90% being singletons. The TCR comes from a woman younger than 35 who had recovered from COVID-19. V gene TRBV5-1 combines with J gene TRBJ1-4; D may be TRBD1 (5 bases). The specimen sequenced was PBMCs or T cells enriched from blood (not recorded which). CDR3 protein: CASSLTGRAGEKLFF. The CDR3 bases are TGCGCCAGCAGCTTGACAGGACGGGCGGGGGAAAAACTGTTTTTT.